Reported below is one T cell receptor (beta chain). This specimen comes from a study of T cells after yellow fever vaccination. By 5'RACE template switching, TCR cDNA was produced, with a universal primer site and UMIs added in the process. MiXCR, run by TCRdb on the 5' RACE reads, gives a single entry per CDR3 protein. The table includes approximately 350,000 distinct CDR3 sequences, roughly 10% detected once. The CDR3 consists of 15 residues. The V segment lost 5 bases and the J segment 5 bases; nucleotides outside the gene matches: 11. Germline V gene lookup returns CDR1 MNHNS and CDR2 SASEGT. The sequence was obtained from a man aged 18 to 30 who received the YFV17D yellow fever vaccine. V usage is TRBV6-1 and J usage is TRBJ1-2; 7 nucleotides agree with TRBD1. The material was PBMCs, obtained on the day of the first yellow fever vaccination. DNA of the CDR3: TGTGCCAGCAGTCCCGGGACAGTCGACCTGTATGGCTACACCTTC. Its translation: CASSPGTVDLYGYTF.